The subject of this entry is one T cell receptor beta chain. The antigen is undetermined. PCR primers comprised 60 Vbeta and 13 Jbeta primers. Assay used: immunoSEQ multiplex PCR; TCRdb lists only in-frame clones, some missing. Here the sample spans fewer than 250,000 clones, roughly 80% being singletons. This sample is part of a study of cytomegalovirus exposure and HLA in healthy donors. In the study overall: There were roughly 120 million unique TCR beta sequences, drawn from 150 million to 200 million T cells, in an earlier analysis. Study outcomes and limitations: Available immune exposure information was restricted to CMV serostatus only. The study put roughly 160 TCR beta chains on its list as cytomegalovirus-associated. In a later analysis, TCR beta V- and J-gene trimming showed a link to a missense DCLRE1C variant.

The sample taken for sequencing was PBMCs. This clonotype was sampled from a man aged 25-40 years in good health and CMV-seronegative.

The CDR3 spells CASSLKGGRINNEQFF. Written as DNA, the CDR3 is TGTGCCAGCAGCTTAAAAGGGGGCCGGATTAACAATGAGCAGTTCTTC. V is TRBV7-8 and J is TRBJ2-1; 7 bases fit TRBD1. J gave up 5 bases and V 2 bases, and 9 bases lay outside the gene matches. The V gene's germline CDR1 is SGHVS and CDR2 FQNEAQ. This CDR3 has 16 residues.